This TCR beta chain was recorded in a study of cytomegalovirus exposure and HLA in healthy donors. Study findings and constraints: Researchers counted about 150 TCR beta chains as cytomegalovirus-associated. A later analysis found first-cohort TCR clusters tended to co-occur in the 130 or so validation repertoires. Despite most TCR sequences being rare, some public TCRs occurred in many donors.

Assay: immunoSEQ multiplex PCR; the TCRdb copy retains only in-frame clones and omits some. Here the sample spans more than 85,000 clones, over 75% being singletons. In regard to this clone: Its target is not known.

Input material: PBMCs. The sequence was obtained from a young woman in good health and CMV-seropositive.

The CDR3 spells CASSVAGLAGGETQYF. For the CDR3, the DNA is TGTGCCAGCAGCGTAGCTGGTCTAGCGGGGGGGGAGACCCAGTACTTC. The rearrangement links TRBV9 to TRBJ2-5, with 12 bases lining up with TRBD2. This CDR3 region has 16 residues. The germline V gene has CDR1 SGDLS and CDR2 YYNGEE. Unmatched junction bases numbered 5, after V lost 0 bases and J lost 5 bases.